This entry lists 13 T cell receptor beta chains sequenced from one sample in a study of siplizumab effects on memory and regulatory T cells. Profiled with immunoSEQ multiplex PCR; TCRdb holds only in-frame clones, not every one. The sample consists of approximately 100,000 clones, just over 90% of them appearing once. Sequencing input: non-Treg CD4+ T cells sorted from blood. The source is a human donor in good health.

This chain joins TRBV6-5 and TRBJ1-5, with 9 nucleotides matching TRBD1. The CDR3 totals 16 residues. Germline V CDR1 and CDR2: MNHEY, SVGAGI. V lost 0 bases and J lost 3; bases outside the gene matches: 3. DNA for the CDR3: TGTGCCAGCAGTTACTCCGGGACAGGGATCAATCAGCCCCAGCATTTT. Its translation: CASSYSGTGINQPQHF.

This chain links TRBV4-1 with TRBJ2-7, with D tentatively TRBD1 (5 bases). The CDR3 is 14 residues long. Germline V lookup: CDR1 MGHRA, CDR2 YSYEKL. V was trimmed by 3 bases and J by 0 bases, leaving 9 bases between them. The CDR3 protein is CASSQAGLSYEQYF. CDR3 coding DNA: TGCGCCAGCAGCCAGGCAGGGCTCTCCTACGAGCAGTACTTC.

V is TRBV7-2 and J is TRBJ1-2, with D maybe TRBD1 (6 bases). The CDR3 loop spans 13 amino acids. The germline V gene encodes CDR1 SGHTA and CDR2 FQGNSA. The V end was cut by 5 bases, the J end by 5 bases, with 12 bases between. CDR3 in DNA: TGTGCCAGCAGCCAAACACAGGGTTATGGCTACACCTTC. This translates into CASSQTQGYGYTF.

The rearrangement links TRBV7-9 to TRBJ1-3, with a weak D call TRBD1 (6 bases). The CDR3 has 13 amino acids. Trimming pared 11 bases from V and 3 bases from J, leaving 14 bases between. Germline V gene sequence: CDR1 SEHNR, CDR2 FQNEAQ (reference sequence). DNA for the CDR3: TGTGCCGGGGAGGGGGGCGATGGAAACACCATATATTTT. This encodes CAGEGGDGNTIYF.

V and J are TRBV6-1 and TRBJ2-1; D ambiguous. The germline V gene has CDR1 MNHNS and CDR2 SASEGT. The CDR3 length is 12 residues. Trimming removed 4 bases at V and 15 bases at J, with 16 bases between. The CDR3 spells CASSGDLRASFF. Here the CDR3 DNA reads TGTGCCAGCAGTGGTGATTTACGTGCGTCGTTCTTC.

This chain connects TRBV19 to TRBJ2-6; D call uncertain. CDR1 LNHDA and CDR2 SQIVND come from the germline V gene (reference sequence). The V end was cut by 7 bases, the J end by 0 bases, with 7 bases between. This CDR3 contains 14 residues. CDR3 protein: CASTPLSGANVLTF. CDR3 nucleotide sequence: TGTGCCAGTACCCCGCTCTCTGGGGCCAACGTCCTGACTTTC.

The rearrangement links TRBV27 to TRBJ2-2; D is ambiguous. The germline V gene encodes CDR1 MNHEY and CDR2 SMNVEV (reference sequence). The CDR3 sequence is 13 residues long. Trimming removed 2 bases at V and 4 bases at J, with 5 bases between. CDR3 DNA: TGTGCCAGCAGTTTACTGGGCACCGGGGAGCTGTTTTTT. Translation: CASSLLGTGELFF.

This rearrangement joins TRBV15 to TRBJ1-4; no clear D gene. Germline CDR1 reads LNHNV; CDR2 reads YYDKDF (reference sequence). The CDR3 covers 11 residues. The germline V and J ends were trimmed by 11 bases and 4 bases, with 8 bases remaining between them. Here the CDR3 DNA reads TGTGCCCGAAACCTTAATGAAAAACTGTTTTTT. Protein: CARNLNEKLFF.

The chain employs TRBV28 and TRBJ1-4, with 8 bases identical to TRBD1. The CDR3 spans 15 residues. Germline V gene sequence: CDR1 MDHEN, CDR2 SYDVKM. V gave up 10 bases and J gave up 7 bases; unmatched junction bases: 14. In DNA, the CDR3 is TGTGCCACCAAAGACAGGGGCTGGGCGAGTGAAAAACTGTTTTTT. Translating gives CATKDRGWASEKLFF.

The genes are TRBV7-9 and TRBJ1-2; D unclear. Germline V gene lookup returns CDR1 SEHNR and CDR2 FQNEAQ (reference sequence). The V end was cut by 6 bases, the J end by 9 bases, with 17 bases between. CDR3 size: 13 residues. CDR3 sequence reads: CASSQSGRDSYTF. The CDR3 DNA follows: TGTGCCAGCAGTCAAAGTGGAAGGGATAGCTACACCTTC.

The genes are TRBV4-2 and TRBJ2-1; TRBD2 is a possible D gene (7 bases). From germline, CDR1 is LGHNA and CDR2 YNFKEQ. The CDR3 runs to 16 residues. The germline V and J ends were trimmed by 0 bases and 7 bases, with 16 bases remaining between them. The CDR3 sequence: CASSQEWGGLENEQFF. The CDR3 nucleotides are TGTGCCAGCAGCCAAGAATGGGGGGGCCTTGAGAATGAGCAGTTCTTC.

This CDR3 is CASSWEQGARGNQPQHF. The CDR3 DNA is TGTGCCAGCAGCTGGGAACAGGGGGCAAGGGGCAATCAGCCCCAGCATTTT. The chain carries TRBV27 and TRBJ1-5; 9 bases align to TRBD1. There are 17 residues in the CDR3. CDR1 and CDR2 from the germline V gene are MNHEY and SMNVEV (reference sequence). Unmatched junction bases numbered 11, after V lost 6 bases and J lost 2 bases.

In its sample, this clone was seen once. This chain links TRBV30 with TRBJ1-2; D uncertain. The CDR3 length is 14 residues. The V end was cut by 2 bases, the J end by 1 base, with 11 bases between. Germline V lookup: CDR1 GTSNPN, CDR2 SVGIG (reference sequence). CDR3 nucleotide sequence: TGTGCCTGGAGTCCCCCCAGCAATAACTATGGCTACACCTTC. Encoded protein: CAWSPPSNNYGYTF.